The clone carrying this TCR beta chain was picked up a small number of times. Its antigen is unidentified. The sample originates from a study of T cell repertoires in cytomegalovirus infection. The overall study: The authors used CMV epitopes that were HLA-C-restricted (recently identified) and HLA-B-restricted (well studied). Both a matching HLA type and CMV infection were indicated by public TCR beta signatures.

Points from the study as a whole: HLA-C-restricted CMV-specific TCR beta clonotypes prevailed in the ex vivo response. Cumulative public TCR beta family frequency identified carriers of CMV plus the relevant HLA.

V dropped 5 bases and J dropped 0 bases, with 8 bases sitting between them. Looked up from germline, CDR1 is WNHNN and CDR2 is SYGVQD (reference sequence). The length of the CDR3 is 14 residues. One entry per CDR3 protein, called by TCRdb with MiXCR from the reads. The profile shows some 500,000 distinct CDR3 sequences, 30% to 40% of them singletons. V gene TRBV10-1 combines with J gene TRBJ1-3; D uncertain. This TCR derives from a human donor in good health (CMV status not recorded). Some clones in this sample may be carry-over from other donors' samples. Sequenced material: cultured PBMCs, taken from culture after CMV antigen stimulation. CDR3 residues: CASSPVSSGNTIYF. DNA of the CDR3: TGCGCCAGCAGTCCCGTGAGCTCTGGAAACACCATATATTTT.